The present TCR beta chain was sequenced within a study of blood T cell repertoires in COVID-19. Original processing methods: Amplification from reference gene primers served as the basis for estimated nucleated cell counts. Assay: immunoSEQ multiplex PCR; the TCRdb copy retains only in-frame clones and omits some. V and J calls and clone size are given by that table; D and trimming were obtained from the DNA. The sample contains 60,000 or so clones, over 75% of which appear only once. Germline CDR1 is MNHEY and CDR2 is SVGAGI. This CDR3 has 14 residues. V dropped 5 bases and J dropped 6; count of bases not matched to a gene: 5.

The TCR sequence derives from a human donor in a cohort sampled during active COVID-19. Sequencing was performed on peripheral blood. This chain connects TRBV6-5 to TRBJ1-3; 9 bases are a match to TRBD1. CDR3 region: CASSRDRVENTIYF. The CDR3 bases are TGTGCCAGCAGTCGGGACAGGGTAGAAAACACCATATATTTT.